This T cell receptor (beta chain) came from a study of blood T cell repertoires in COVID-19 (dated by TCRdb to about 2020). In terms of the full investigation: Samples from collaborators originated in the United States, Italy and Spain and spanned both the acute and convalescent phases of COVID-19. The samples were drawn from two sources: the first 160 participants of the ongoing ImmuneRACE study, and 1,200 or so subjects contributed by 6 global collaborators. Where available, HLA class I and class II types were taken from metadata supplied by the sample provider and were not determined by assay-based typing. The prospective study material was composed of cDNA or gDNA derived from T cells, B-cell-depleted T cells, or PBMCs. The repertoires were released in a freely available public database intended as a resource for research on the immune response to SARS-CoV-2. Subjects who had been exposed to COVID-19, were actively infected with it, or had recovered from it provided the deeply sampled blood TCRbeta repertoires that made up the dataset. A de-identified subject ID, COVID-19 status, age in years and sex were almost always included in the sample metadata.

As regards this clone: The antigen it recognizes is unknown. Base quality data are lacking; no much larger clone is found one base away.

The germline V gene (reference sequence) supplies CDR1 MNHEY and CDR2 SMNVEV. From the cysteine up to the phenylalanine, the CDR3 has a length of 15 residues. The sequence is cut down to CDR3 DNA, 45 bases in frame from base 1. Germline trimming amounts to 4 bases on V and 8 bases on J, with 9 as the count of junction bases outside the gene matches. At one collaborating source in Seattle, patients were enrolled during active infection and were followed longitudinally through the course of disease. Each collaborating institution followed its own protocols to collect whole blood in K2EDTA tubes. Collaborator samples were shipped for TCRbeta analysis as frozen whole blood, isolated PBMCs, or DNA extracted from either sample type. TCRbeta CDR3 regions were amplified from genomic DNA by means of the immunoSEQ Assay, a bias-controlled multiplex PCR. Under the source paper's analysis protocol: Within the assay, amplification of reference gene primers was used to estimate how many nucleated cells each sample contained. To quantify the absolute abundance of each unique TCRbeta CDR3 rearrangement, sequence reads were collapsed and filtered. For each sample, productive Simpson clonality was calculated as the square root of Simpson's diversity index over productive rearrangements. TCRdb mirrors the immuneACCESS table, restricted to in-frame sequences. Some clones are absent from its copies; in checked studies, under half trace to an unresolved V gene, and the reason for the others is unknown. That table is the source of V, J and clone size, and D and trimming were worked out from the DNA. The sample yields roughly 200,000 clones; around 80% were counted once. The ten largest clones take up about 10% of the sample.

Here is what the overall study found, with its caveats: How much clinical and demographic metadata was included differed by source and by participant, and the metadata was provided uncurated.

Sequenced: peripheral blood. The V gene is TRBV27 and the J gene is TRBJ1-4, with TRBD1 identical over 8 junction bases. This clonotype was sampled from a woman aged 80 or over with COVID-19, enrolled during active disease. The CDR3 is CASSSGTGRREKLFF. The DNA reads TGTGCCAGCAGTTCGGGGACAGGAAGGCGGGAAAAACTGTTTTTT.